These 15 T cell receptor beta chains share one sample of origin, sequenced in a study of regulatory T cells in long-lasting Graves disease. Researchers made TCR beta libraries by using iRepertoire HTBI primers and running Arm-PCR on CDR3 regions. Via MiXCR, TCRdb re-called the multiplex PCR reads, giving one row per CDR3 protein. The profile shows roughly 380,000 distinct CDR3 sequences, about a sixth of them singletons. Noted time point: newly diagnosed GD, antithyroid drugs for less than 3 months. Generation of the TCR library employed RNA extracted from PBMCs. These data were likewise used in another study, on T cells in Graves' hyperthyroidism and ophthalmopathy.

The starting material was peripheral blood mononuclear cells (PBMCs), obtained at new diagnosis, from a patient treated with antithyroid drugs. The receptors stem from a man aged 35 to 55 with Graves disease.

This clonotype came up many times. V is TRBV5-1 and J is TRBJ2-3; TRBD2 might be the D (5 bases). This CDR3 region has 12 residues. V was clipped by 7 bases and J by 3 bases, with 9 bases between them. CDR1 SGHRS and CDR2 YFSETQ come from the germline V gene. The chain's CDR3 is CASGERTDTQYF. DNA of the CDR3: TGCGCCAGCGGGGAGCGGACAGATACGCAGTATTTT.

This clonotype was counted at least ten times. The chain has TRBV7-9 and TRBJ2-1; D is unclear. Germline CDR1 SEHNR, CDR2 FQNEAQ (reference sequence). The CDR3 is 11 residues long. V was cut by 3 bases and J by 8 bases, with 5 bases left in between. For the CDR3, the DNA is TGTGCCAGCAGCTTTCTCCATGAGCAGTTCTTC. Translated: CASSFLHEQFF.

The rearrangement joins TRBV11-2 to TRBJ2-1, with TRBD2 matching 9 bases. This CDR3 is built from 15 residues. Trimming took 5 bases from V and 8 from J; bases not matched to a gene: 10. CDR1 and CDR2 (germline): SGHAT, FQNNGV. CDR3 bases: TGTGCCAGCAGCCCGGGCGGGACTAGCTTGGATGAGCAGTTCTTC. Its protein is CASSPGGTSLDEQFF.

This clonotype was recorded at least ten times. This chain uses TRBV20-1 with TRBJ2-3; D is unresolved. CDR1 DFQATT and CDR2 SNEGSKA come from the germline V gene (reference sequence). This CDR3 spans 14 amino acids. V lost 0 bases to trimming and J lost 4 bases, with 11 bases between them. CDR3 sequence: CSARDLAGADTQYF. The CDR3 DNA reads as TGCAGTGCTAGAGATTTGGCAGGCGCAGATACGCAGTATTTT.

Worth noting for this clonotype: One end of the junction does not line up with germline, which may come from a read error. The chain has TRBV12-3 or TRBV12-4 and TRBJ2-1, with D tentatively TRBD1 (5 bases). This CDR3 is built from 13 residues. Here the CDR3 reads CAGSFGTGNEQFF. In nucleotides, the CDR3 is TGTGCCGGCAGTTTCGGCACAGGCAATGAGCAGTTCTTC.

This chain connects TRBV4-2 to TRBJ2-3, with 7 bases identical to TRBD2. The germline CDR1 and CDR2 sequences are LGHNA and YNFKEQ. This CDR3 spans 14 amino acids. With V trimmed by 1 base and J by 4 bases, 2 bases remained unmatched. CDR3 nucleotide sequence: TGTGCCAGCAGCCAAGGGCGGGGGTCAGATACGCAGTATTTT. Amino acid sequence: CASSQGRGSDTQYF.

This clonotype came up many times. The V call is TRBV20-1, the J call TRBJ2-1, with TRBD2 matching 15 bases. CDR1 and CDR2 (germline): DFQATT, SNEGSKA (reference sequence). This CDR3 has 16 residues. Germline trimming cut 6 bases from V and 3 bases from J; bases unmatched to any gene: 6. The DNA of the CDR3 is TGCAGTGCCGTCCCGGGACTAGCGGGGGGCTACAATGAGCAGTTCTTC. This translates into CSAVPGLAGGYNEQFF.

J is TRBJ2-7 and V is TRBV29-1; possible D gene TRBD2, 5 bases. V lost 7 bases, J lost 5 bases, and 15 bases lay in between. The CDR3 has 12 residues. CDR1 SQVTM and CDR2 ANQGSEA come from the germline V gene. Written as DNA, the CDR3 is TGCAGCGGGGTCGGGAAGTCAAACGAGCAGTACTTC. Protein: CSGVGKSNEQYF.

This clonotype was counted only a few times. The rearrangement links TRBV19 to TRBJ2-5, with 7 nucleotides matching TRBD2. There are 13 residues in the CDR3. V was pared by 9 bases and J by 1 base, with 5 bases of the junction left unmatched. Germline values: CDR1 LNHDA, CDR2 SQIVND (reference sequence). CDR3 region: CASNKRGQETQYF. The CDR3 DNA is TGTGCCAGCAACAAGCGGGGCCAAGAGACCCAGTACTTC.

This clonotype was detected ten times or more. The chain employs TRBV25-1 and TRBJ2-5; D gene uncertain. This CDR3 spans 16 amino acids. Trimming stripped 0 bases from V and 5 bases from J, with 16 bases between. The V gene's germline CDR1 is MGHDK and CDR2 SYGVNS. CDR3 in DNA: TGTGCCAGCAGTGAATACCGGACCCACACGTTGGAGACCCAGTACTTC. It yields the protein CASSEYRTHTLETQYF.

There are a few counts of this clonotype. J is TRBJ1-5 and V is TRBV4-1; tentative D call: TRBD1 (5 bases). V gave up 0 bases and J gave up 1 base, with 10 bases separating them. This CDR3 comprises 16 residues. Germline CDR1 MGHRA, CDR2 YSYEKL. CDR3 nucleotides: TGCGCCAGCAGCCAAGACCCCGGGGGGAGCAATCAGCCCCAGCATTTT. Translation: CASSQDPGGSNQPQHF.

The sample holds many counts of this clonotype. The rearrangement joins TRBV6-1 to TRBJ1-5; D not resolved. CDR1 is MNHNS, CDR2 SASEGT, per germline. Trimming shortened V by 5 bases and J by 11 bases, and 22 bases separated the two germline ends. This CDR3 region has 15 residues. The CDR3 DNA reads as TGTGCCAGCAGTACCCCGGTTCAGGCGGATGAGTCCCAGCATTTT. It yields the protein CASSTPVQADESQHF.

This clonotype has a handful of counts. This may be a read error, as it is one base from a much larger clone. The chain links TRBV5-6 to TRBJ2-5; no clear D gene. The germline gives CDR1 SGHDT, CDR2 YYEEEE. This CDR3 region has 14 residues. The CDR3 DNA reads as TGTGCCGGCAGCTCACAGTATTCCCAAGAGACCCAGTACTTC. Translation gives CAGSSQYSQETQYF.

This clonotype appeared many times. The rearrangement uses TRBV20-1 and TRBJ2-7; possibly TRBD1 for D (6 bases). CDR1 and CDR2 (germline): DFQATT, SNEGSKA (reference sequence). Trimming removed 6 bases from V and 4 bases from J, with 10 bases in between. The CDR3 contains 11 residues. Here the CDR3 reads CSASQGYEQYF. CDR3 sequence (DNA): TGCAGTGCATCGCAGGGGTACGAGCAGTACTTC.

This clonotype came up once. The chain has TRBV9 and TRBJ2-3; the D gene is possibly TRBD2 (7 bases). Trimming took 2 bases from V and 5 from J, leaving 12 bases between them. This CDR3 spans 14 amino acids. Germline values: CDR1 SGDLS, CDR2 YYNGEE. For the CDR3, the DNA is TGTGCCAGCAGCGTGGGGGGGCTGGGAGATACGCAGTATTTT. Protein: CASSVGGLGDTQYF.